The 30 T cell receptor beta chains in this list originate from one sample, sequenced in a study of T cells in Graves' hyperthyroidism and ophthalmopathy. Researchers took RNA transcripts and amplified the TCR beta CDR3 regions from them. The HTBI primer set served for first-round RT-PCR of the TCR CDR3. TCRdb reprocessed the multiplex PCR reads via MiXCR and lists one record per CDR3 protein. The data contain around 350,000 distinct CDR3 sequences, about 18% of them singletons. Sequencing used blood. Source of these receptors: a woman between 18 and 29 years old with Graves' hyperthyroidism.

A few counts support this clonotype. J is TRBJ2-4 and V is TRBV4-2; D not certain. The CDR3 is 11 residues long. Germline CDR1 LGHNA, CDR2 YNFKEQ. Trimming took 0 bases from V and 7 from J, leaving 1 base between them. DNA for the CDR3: TGTGCCAGCAGCCAAGATAACATTCAGTACTTC. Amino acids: CASSQDNIQYF.

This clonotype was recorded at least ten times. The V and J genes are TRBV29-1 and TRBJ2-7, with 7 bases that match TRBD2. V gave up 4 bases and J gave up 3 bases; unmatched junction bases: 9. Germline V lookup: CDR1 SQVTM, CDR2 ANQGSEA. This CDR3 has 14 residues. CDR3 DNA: TGCAGCGTTGGGTGGGACTATCCCAACTACGAGCAGTACTTC. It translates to CSVGWDYPNYEQYF.

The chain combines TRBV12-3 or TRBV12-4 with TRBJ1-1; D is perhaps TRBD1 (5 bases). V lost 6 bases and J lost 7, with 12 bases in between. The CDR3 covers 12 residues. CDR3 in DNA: TGTGCCAGCAGCGACAGCGGGAATGAAGCTTTCTTT. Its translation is CASSDSGNEAFF.

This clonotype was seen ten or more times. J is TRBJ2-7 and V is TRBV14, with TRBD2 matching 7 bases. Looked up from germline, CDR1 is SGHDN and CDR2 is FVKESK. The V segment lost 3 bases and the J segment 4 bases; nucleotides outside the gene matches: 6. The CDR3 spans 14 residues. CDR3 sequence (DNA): TGTGCCAGCAGCCACAGGACTAGGCGTTACGAGCAGTACTTC. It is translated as CASSHRTRRYEQYF.

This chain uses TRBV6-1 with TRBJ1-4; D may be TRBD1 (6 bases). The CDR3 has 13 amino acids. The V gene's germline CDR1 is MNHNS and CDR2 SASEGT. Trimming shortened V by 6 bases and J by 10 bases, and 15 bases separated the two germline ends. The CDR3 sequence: CASRPVGGAKLFF. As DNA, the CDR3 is TGTGCCAGCAGACCCGTTGGGGGGGCAAAACTGTTTTTT.

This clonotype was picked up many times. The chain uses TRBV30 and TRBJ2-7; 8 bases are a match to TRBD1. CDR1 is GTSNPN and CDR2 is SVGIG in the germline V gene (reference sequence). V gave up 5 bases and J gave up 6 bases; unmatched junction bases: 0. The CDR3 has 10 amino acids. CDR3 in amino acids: CAWDRGEQYF. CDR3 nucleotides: TGTGCCTGGGACAGGGGCGAGCAGTACTTC.

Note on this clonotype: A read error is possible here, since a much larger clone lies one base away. The CDR3 DNA reads TGTGCCACCAGCATAGGACAGCAAACTGAAGCTTGCTTT. Encoded protein: CATSIGQQTEACF. V usage is TRBV15 and J usage is TRBJ1-1; D possibly corresponds to TRBD1 (6 bases). This CDR3 region has 13 residues. Germline values: CDR1 LNHNV, CDR2 YYDKDF (reference sequence).

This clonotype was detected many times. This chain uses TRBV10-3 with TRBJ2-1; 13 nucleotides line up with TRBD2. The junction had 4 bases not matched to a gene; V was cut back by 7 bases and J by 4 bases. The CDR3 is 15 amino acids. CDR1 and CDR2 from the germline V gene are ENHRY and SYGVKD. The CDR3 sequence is CAIKLAGGPYNEQFF. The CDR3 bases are TGTGCCATCAAACTAGCGGGGGGGCCGTACAATGAGCAGTTCTTC.

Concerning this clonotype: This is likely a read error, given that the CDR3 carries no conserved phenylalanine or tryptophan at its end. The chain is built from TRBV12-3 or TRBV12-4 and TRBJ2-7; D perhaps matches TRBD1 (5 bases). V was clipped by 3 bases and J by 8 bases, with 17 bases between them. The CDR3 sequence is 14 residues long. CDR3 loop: CASSFSDRGDKQYL. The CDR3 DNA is TGTGCCAGCAGTTTTTCGGATAGGGGCGACAAGCAGTACCTC.

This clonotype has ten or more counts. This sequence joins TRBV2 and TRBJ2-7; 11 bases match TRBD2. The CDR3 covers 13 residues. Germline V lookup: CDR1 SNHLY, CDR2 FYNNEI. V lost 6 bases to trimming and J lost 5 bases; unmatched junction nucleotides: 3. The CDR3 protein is CASRELAGDEQYF. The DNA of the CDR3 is TGTGCCAGCAGAGAACTAGCGGGGGACGAGCAGTACTTC.

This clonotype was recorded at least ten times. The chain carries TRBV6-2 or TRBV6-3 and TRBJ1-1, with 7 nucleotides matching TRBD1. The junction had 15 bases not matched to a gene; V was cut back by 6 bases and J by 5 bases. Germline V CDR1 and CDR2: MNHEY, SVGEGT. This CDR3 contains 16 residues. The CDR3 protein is CASSFRGARAETEAFF. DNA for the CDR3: TGTGCCAGCAGCTTCAGGGGGGCCAGGGCGGAGACTGAAGCTTTCTTT.

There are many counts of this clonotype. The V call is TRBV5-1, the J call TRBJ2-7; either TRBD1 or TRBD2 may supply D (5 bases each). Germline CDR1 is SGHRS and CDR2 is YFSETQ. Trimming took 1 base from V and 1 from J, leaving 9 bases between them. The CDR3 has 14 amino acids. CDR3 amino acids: CASSLRDASYEQYF. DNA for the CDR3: TGCGCCAGCAGCTTGAGGGACGCATCCTACGAGCAGTACTTC.

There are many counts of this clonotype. Here the CDR3 reads CAISESPTDYGYTF. The CDR3 DNA follows: TGTGCCATCAGTGAGTCACCCACAGACTATGGCTACACCTTC. V and J are TRBV10-3 and TRBJ1-2; D unresolved. The germline V gene has CDR1 ENHRY and CDR2 SYGVKD. This CDR3 is 14 amino acids long. The germline V and J ends were trimmed by 0 bases and 3 bases, with 8 bases remaining between them.

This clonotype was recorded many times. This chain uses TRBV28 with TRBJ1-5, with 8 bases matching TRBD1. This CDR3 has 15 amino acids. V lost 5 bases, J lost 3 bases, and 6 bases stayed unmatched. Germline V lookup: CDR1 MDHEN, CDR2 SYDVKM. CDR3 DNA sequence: TGTGCCAGCAGTCTCCAGGGGGCCAACAATCAGCCCCAGCATTTT. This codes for CASSLQGANNQPQHF.

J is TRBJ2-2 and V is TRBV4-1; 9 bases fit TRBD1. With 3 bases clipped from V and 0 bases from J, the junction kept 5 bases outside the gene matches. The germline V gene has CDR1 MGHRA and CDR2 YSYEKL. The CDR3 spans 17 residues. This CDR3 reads CASSHQGQGPNTGELFF. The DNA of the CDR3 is TGCGCCAGCAGCCACCAGGGACAGGGCCCGAACACCGGGGAGCTGTTTTTT.

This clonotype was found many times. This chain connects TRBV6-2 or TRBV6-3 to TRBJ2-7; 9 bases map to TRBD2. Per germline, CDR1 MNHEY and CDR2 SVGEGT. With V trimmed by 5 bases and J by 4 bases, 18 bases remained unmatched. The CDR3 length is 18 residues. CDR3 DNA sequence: TGTGCCAGCAGTCATAGGTCTAGCGGGATCTCACGGCAATACGAGCAGTACTTC. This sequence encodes CASSHRSSGISRQYEQYF.

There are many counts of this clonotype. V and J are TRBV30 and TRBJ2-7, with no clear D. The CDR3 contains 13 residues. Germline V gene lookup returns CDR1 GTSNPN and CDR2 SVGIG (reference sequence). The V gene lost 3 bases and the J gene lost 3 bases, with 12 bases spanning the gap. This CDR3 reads CAWSPSRVYEQYF. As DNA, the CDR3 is TGTGCCTGGAGCCCCTCTAGGGTCTACGAGCAGTACTTC.

The CDR3 protein is CASRKLATSSEQYF. CDR3 DNA sequence: TGTGCCAGCAGAAAACTAGCGACCTCGTCGGAGCAGTACTTC. This chain links TRBV3-1 with TRBJ2-7; 7 bases line up with TRBD2. From germline, CDR1 is LGHDT and CDR2 YNNKEL (reference sequence). With V trimmed by 6 bases and J by 7 bases, 12 bases remained unmatched. There are 14 residues in the CDR3.

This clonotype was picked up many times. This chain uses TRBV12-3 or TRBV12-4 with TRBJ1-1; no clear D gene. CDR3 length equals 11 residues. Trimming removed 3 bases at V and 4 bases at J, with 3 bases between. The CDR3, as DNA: TGTGCCAGCAGTTTTCCCACTGAAGCTTTCTTT. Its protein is CASSFPTEAFF.

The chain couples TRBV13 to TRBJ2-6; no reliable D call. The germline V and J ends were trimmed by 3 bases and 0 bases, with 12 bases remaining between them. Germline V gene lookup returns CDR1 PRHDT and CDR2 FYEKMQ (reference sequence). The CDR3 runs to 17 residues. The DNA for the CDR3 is TGTGCCAGCAGCTTCCTGGCGCGCAGCTCTGGGGCCAACGTCCTGACTTTC. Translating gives CASSFLARSSGANVLTF.

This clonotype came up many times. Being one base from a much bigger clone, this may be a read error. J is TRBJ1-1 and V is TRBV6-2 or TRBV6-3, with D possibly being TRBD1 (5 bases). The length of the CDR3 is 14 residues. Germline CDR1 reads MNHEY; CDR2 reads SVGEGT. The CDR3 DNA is TGTACCAGCAGTTACTCGTCAGGGAGCACTGAAGCTTTCTTT. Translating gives CTSSYSSGSTEAFF.

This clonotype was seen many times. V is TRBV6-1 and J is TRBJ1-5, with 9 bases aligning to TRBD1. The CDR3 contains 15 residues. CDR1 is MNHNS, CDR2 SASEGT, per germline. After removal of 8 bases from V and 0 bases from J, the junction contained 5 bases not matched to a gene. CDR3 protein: CASGTGKYSNQPQHF. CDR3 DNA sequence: TGTGCCAGCGGGACAGGGAAATATAGCAATCAGCCCCAGCATTTT.

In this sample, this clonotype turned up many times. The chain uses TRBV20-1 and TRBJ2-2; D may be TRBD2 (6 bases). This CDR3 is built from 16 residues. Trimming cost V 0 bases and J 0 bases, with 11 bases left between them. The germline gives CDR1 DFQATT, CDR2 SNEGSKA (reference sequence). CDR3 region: CSARDWSGSNTGELFF. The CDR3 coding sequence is TGCAGTGCTAGAGATTGGAGCGGGTCGAACACCGGGGAGCTGTTTTTT.

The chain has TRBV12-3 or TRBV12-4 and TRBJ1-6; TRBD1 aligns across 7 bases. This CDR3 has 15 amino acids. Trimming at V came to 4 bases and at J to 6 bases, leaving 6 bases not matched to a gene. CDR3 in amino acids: CASSWRTGGNSPLHF. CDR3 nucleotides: TGTGCCAGCAGTTGGAGGACAGGCGGTAATTCACCCCTCCACTTT.

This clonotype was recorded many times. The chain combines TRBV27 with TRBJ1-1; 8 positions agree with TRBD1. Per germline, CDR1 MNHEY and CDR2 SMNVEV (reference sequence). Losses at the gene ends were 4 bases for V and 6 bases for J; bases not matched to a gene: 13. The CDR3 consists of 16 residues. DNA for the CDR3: TGTGCCAGCAGTTCCGGACAGGGTTCGAGTAGCGCTGAAGCTTTCTTT. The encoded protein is CASSSGQGSSSAEAFF.

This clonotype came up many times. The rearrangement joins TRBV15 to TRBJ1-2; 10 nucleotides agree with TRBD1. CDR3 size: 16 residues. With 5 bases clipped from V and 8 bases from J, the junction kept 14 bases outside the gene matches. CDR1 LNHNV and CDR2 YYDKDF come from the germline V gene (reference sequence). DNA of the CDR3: TGTGCCACCAGCCGCGGGACAGGGGTCAGGCGAGGAGGCTACACCTTC. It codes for CATSRGTGVRRGGYTF.

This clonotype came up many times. The chain's CDR3 is CASSYRDYQTEAFF. Here the CDR3 DNA reads TGTGCCAGCAGTTACCGAGACTACCAGACTGAAGCTTTCTTT. J is TRBJ1-1 and V is TRBV6-2 or TRBV6-3; the D is unclear. The V and J ends lost 2 bases and 5 bases respectively, with 12 bases between them. The CDR3 runs 14 residues. Germline V gene sequence: CDR1 MNHEY, CDR2 SVGEGT.

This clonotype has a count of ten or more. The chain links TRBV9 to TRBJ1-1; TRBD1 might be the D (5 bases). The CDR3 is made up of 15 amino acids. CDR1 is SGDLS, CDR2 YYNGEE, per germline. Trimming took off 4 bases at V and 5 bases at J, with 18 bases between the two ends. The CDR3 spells CASSPPELGGTEAFF. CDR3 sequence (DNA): TGTGCCAGCAGCCCTCCGGAGTTGGGGGGTACTGAAGCTTTCTTT.

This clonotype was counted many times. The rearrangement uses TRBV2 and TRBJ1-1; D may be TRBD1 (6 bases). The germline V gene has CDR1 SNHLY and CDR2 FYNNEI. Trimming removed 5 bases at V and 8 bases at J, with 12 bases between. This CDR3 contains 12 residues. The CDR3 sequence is CASSPGVWEAFF. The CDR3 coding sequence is TGTGCCAGCAGTCCAGGGGTATGGGAAGCTTTCTTT.

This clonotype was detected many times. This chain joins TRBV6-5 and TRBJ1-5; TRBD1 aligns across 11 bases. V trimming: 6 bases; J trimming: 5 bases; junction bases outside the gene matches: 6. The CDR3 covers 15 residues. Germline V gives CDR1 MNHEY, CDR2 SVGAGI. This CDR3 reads CASRSRDRGDQPQHF. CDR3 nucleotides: TGTGCCAGCAGATCCCGGGACAGGGGGGATCAGCCCCAGCATTTT.